Below, one T cell receptor (beta chain) is given with its context. The sample's time point: newly diagnosed GD, antithyroid drugs for less than 3 months. With RNA extracted from PBMCs as input, the TCR library was made. V lost 5 bases, J lost 7 bases, and 13 bases stayed unmatched. Germline V gives CDR1 SGHAT, CDR2 FQNNGV. The CDR3 sequence is 17 residues long. This sample is drawn from a study of regulatory T cells in long-lasting Graves disease. Assembly of TCR beta libraries relied on iRepertoire HTBI primers together with Arm-PCR of CDR3 regions. Each CDR3 protein gets one entry after TCRdb re-called the multiplex PCR reads with MiXCR. The data contain roughly 510,000 distinct CDR3 sequences, around 15% of them singletons. In addition, the sample was reused for a study of T cells in Graves' hyperthyroidism and ophthalmopathy. That paper adds: For ophthalmopathy, model prediction preceded onset by a median about 6.4 months.

This sequence was found in a man between 18 and 29 years old with Graves disease. The specimen comprised peripheral blood mononuclear cells (PBMCs), sampled at new diagnosis, from a patient treated with antithyroid drugs. The chain has TRBV11-2 and TRBJ1-6; 8 bases agree with TRBD1. The CDR3: CASSTGQGKGENSPLHF. In nucleotides, the CDR3 is TGTGCCAGCAGCACCGGACAGGGCAAAGGGGAAAATTCACCCCTCCACTTT.